This TCR beta chain was sequenced during a study of CD8+CD57+ T cells in acquired aplastic anemia. About the study: When averaged, DNA from sorted CD4+ and CD8+ cells came to around 3 ug. Healthy donors averaged about 9.8 million reads for CD4+ cells.

The study's findings and limits: Levels of CD8+ Simpson's diversity were not significantly distinct in patients versus controls. There were some 30 CD8+ CDR3 sequences that occurred in both patients and controls.

The TCR beta profiling, which covered VDJ combination and CDR3 sequence, was carried out using genomic DNA as the template. TCRdb reprocessed the reads with MiXCR, giving one entry per CDR3 protein. Of fewer than 250,000 distinct CDR3 sequences in the sample, around 50% were seen once. CDR3 length equals 12 residues. V lost 8 bases and J 3 bases, leaving 11 bases between the germline ends. CDR1 ENHRY and CDR2 SYGVKD come from the germline V gene. Points on this clonotype: Its target is unknown.

The specimen sequenced was sorted CD4+, CD8+, or CD8+CD57+ T cells (not recorded which) from PBMCs. The chain couples TRBV10-3 to TRBJ2-7; D is unclear. The clonotype originates from a human donor in good health, serving as a control. The chain's CDR3 is CAILTDGYEQYF. DNA of the CDR3: TGTGCCATCCTCACGGACGGCTACGAGCAGTACTTC.